What follows are 29 T cell receptor beta chains derived from one specimen sequenced in a study of T-cell memory formation after mild COVID-19. One entry per CDR3 protein results from TCRdb running MiXCR on the 5' RACE reads. The sample contains about 170,000 distinct CDR3 sequences, 13% of which appear only once. The sequencing input was PBMCs or a T cell subset sorted from them (not recorded which). The receptors derive from a man aged 18 to 30 who had mild COVID-19 (a few samples of this study predate the infection). Cell type and time point are not known.

This clonotype turned up a few times. In DNA form, the CDR3 reads TGTGCCAGCAGCGCTGACGGGTTCTACGAGCAGTACGTC. It codes for CASSADGFYEQYV. V gene TRBV7-2 combines with J gene TRBJ2-7, with D unclear. V was clipped by 5 bases and J by 3 bases, with 11 bases between them. Germline assignment: CDR1 SGHTA and CDR2 FQGNSA. The CDR3 loop spans 13 amino acids.

The CDR3 reads CASTDAGSDSPLHF. CDR3 DNA sequence: TGTGCCAGCACGGATGCAGGAAGCGATTCACCCCTCCACTTT. J is TRBJ1-6 and V is TRBV6-5; D is undetermined. The length of the CDR3 is 14 residues. The germline V gene encodes CDR1 MNHEY and CDR2 SVGAGI. Trimming took 7 bases from V and 8 from J, leaving 15 bases between them.

This chain uses TRBV20-1 with TRBJ1-4; D call uncertain. Germline V CDR1 and CDR2: DFQATT, SNEGSKA (reference sequence). This CDR3 is 14 amino acids long. The V gene lost 7 bases and the J gene lost 3 bases, with 15 bases spanning the gap. CDR3 nucleotide sequence: TGCAGTGGACGTCGCCCCGAATCTAATGAAAAACTGTTTTTT. Protein product: CSGRRPESNEKLFF.

This clonotype occurred a few times. The gene calls are TRBV11-1 and TRBJ1-1, with no clear D. The CDR3 contains 14 residues. Trimming shortened V by 3 bases and J by 0 bases, and 8 bases separated the two germline ends. Looked up from germline, CDR1 is SGHAT and CDR2 is FQDESV (reference sequence). The CDR3, as DNA: TGTGCCAGCAGCTTCCCCCCCATGAACACTGAAGCTTTCTTT. This sequence encodes CASSFPPMNTEAFF.

The table lists this clonotype with many counts. The chain employs TRBV6-6 and TRBJ1-5; perhaps TRBD1 as D (5 bases). The CDR3 extends over 13 amino acids. CDR1 MNHNY and CDR2 SVGAGI come from the germline V gene (reference sequence). Trimming took off 5 bases at V and 7 bases at J, with 12 bases between the two ends. In nucleotides, the CDR3 is TGTGCCAGCAGTCAAAGAGGGGTGCAGCCCCAGCATTTT. Translated: CASSQRGVQPQHF.

This clonotype has more than one count but fewer than ten. The V gene is TRBV3-1, the J gene TRBJ2-5; D is undetermined. Germline values: CDR1 LGHDT, CDR2 YNNKEL (reference sequence). V shed 0 bases and J shed 2 bases, with 7 bases lying between them. This CDR3 has 14 amino acids. In DNA, the CDR3 is TGTGCCAGCAGCCAAGATCTAGAGCAAGAGACCCAGTACTTC. It codes for CASSQDLEQETQYF.

The chain is built from TRBV20-1 and TRBJ2-1, with D perhaps given as TRBD1 or TRBD2 (6 bases each). Germline V CDR1 and CDR2: DFQATT, SNEGSKA (reference sequence). The V and J ends lost 5 bases and 0 bases respectively, with 11 bases between them. The CDR3 spans 14 residues. The CDR3 loop reads CSASSGASYNEQFF. CDR3 DNA: TGCAGTGCTTCTTCGGGGGCCTCCTACAATGAGCAGTTCTTC.

This clonotype occurred a few times. The chain's CDR3 is CASSRQSSGNTIYF. CDR3 in DNA: TGTGCCAGCAGCCGACAGAGCTCTGGAAACACCATATATTTT. The chain links TRBV5-5 to TRBJ1-3; tentatively, D is TRBD1 (5 bases). This CDR3 spans 14 amino acids. Germline V gene sequence: CDR1 SGHKS, CDR2 YYEKEE (reference sequence). V gave up 4 bases and J gave up 0 bases, with 8 bases separating them.

This clonotype came up a few times. This chain connects TRBV6-5 to TRBJ2-7; D may be TRBD2 (5 bases). The CDR3 is 12 residues long. Trimming stripped 6 bases from V and 5 bases from J, with 11 bases between. The V gene's germline CDR1 is MNHEY and CDR2 SVGAGI. The CDR3 nucleotides read TGTGCCAGCAGCCCCATCGGGGACGAGCAGTACTTC. This encodes CASSPIGDEQYF.

This clonotype was observed a few times. CDR3 amino acids: CASSLAGLRGAGTQYF. For the CDR3, the DNA is TGTGCCAGCAGCTTGGCCGGTCTACGCGGGGCGGGTACGCAGTATTTT. The rearrangement uses TRBV7-2 and TRBJ2-3, with D possibly being TRBD2 (6 bases). This CDR3 is 16 amino acids long. V shed 3 bases and J shed 8 bases, with 21 bases lying between them. In germline, CDR1 is SGHTA, CDR2 FQGNSA. The whole variable domain, filled in from reference TRBV7-2 and TRBJ2-3, reads GAGVSQSPSNKVTEKGKDVELRCDPISGHTALYWYRQSLGQGLEFLIYFQGNSAPDKSGLPSDRFSAERTGGSVSTLTIQRTQQEDSAVYLCASSLAGLRGAGTQYFGPGTRLTVL.

J is TRBJ1-2 and V is TRBV20-1, with TRBD1 matching 7 bases. Germline CDR1 is DFQATT and CDR2 is SNEGSKA (reference sequence). The CDR3 sequence is 14 residues long. J gave up 8 bases and V 1 base, and 10 bases lay outside the gene matches. The CDR3 DNA sequence: TGCAGTGCTAGAGTTAATCAGGGGGATGTAGGCTACACCTTC. Translation: CSARVNQGDVGYTF.

This clonotype has more than one count but fewer than ten. The V call is TRBV4-1, the J call TRBJ2-1, with D hard to call. V lost 4 bases and J 13 bases, leaving 17 bases between the germline ends. Germline-derived CDR1 and CDR2 are MGHRA and YSYEKL. The CDR3 consists of 13 residues. The CDR3 DNA is TGCGCCAGCAGCCTCCTCCCCCGCGGAAAACAGTTCTTC. Its translation is CASSLLPRGKQFF.

This clonotype was detected only once. This chain links TRBV24-1 with TRBJ2-1; perhaps TRBD1 as D (6 bases). The CDR3 is made up of 16 amino acids. The germline V gene encodes CDR1 KGHDR and CDR2 SFDVKD. V dropped 6 bases and J dropped 1 base, with 15 bases sitting between them. Here the CDR3 DNA reads TGTGCCACCAGTTCCCGGGACATGGGGTCCTACAATGAGCAGTTCTTC. Translation: CATSSRDMGSYNEQFF.

The rearrangement joins TRBV6-2 or TRBV6-3 to TRBJ2-1; D gene ambiguous. The V and J ends lost 4 bases and 9 bases respectively, with 7 bases between them. Germline assignment: CDR1 MNHEY and CDR2 SVGEGT. This CDR3 spans 11 amino acids. The CDR3 DNA follows: TGTGCCAGCAGTTGGGCTGCTGAGCAGTTCTTC. Translating gives CASSWAAEQFF.

The rearrangement links TRBV14 to TRBJ1-3; D uncertain. The CDR3 covers 16 residues. V was clipped by 5 bases and J by 0 bases, with 14 bases between them. The germline V gene encodes CDR1 SGHDN and CDR2 FVKESK. The CDR3: CASSFRAPGSGNTIYF. The DNA for the CDR3 is TGTGCCAGCAGCTTCCGGGCCCCAGGCTCTGGAAACACCATATATTTT.

This clonotype was seen only once. The chain uses TRBV3-1 and TRBJ1-2; unclear D gene. Per the germline V gene, CDR1 is LGHDT and CDR2 is YNNKEL (reference sequence). Trimming cost V 0 bases and J 3 bases, with 20 bases left between them. CDR3 size: 18 residues. This chain's CDR3 is CASSQEGSVASGYYGYTF. In DNA form, the CDR3 reads TGTGCCAGCAGCCAAGAAGGGAGTGTGGCTTCCGGCTACTATGGCTACACCTTC. The whole variable domain, remainder taken from reference TRBV3-1 and TRBJ1-2, is DTAVSQTPKYLVTQMGNDKSIKCEQNLGHDTMYWYKQDSKKFLKIMFSYNNKELIINETVPNRFSPKSPDKAHLNLHINSLELGDSAVYFCASSQEGSVASGYYGYTFGSGTRLTVV.

This clonotype was seen only a few times. The chain links TRBV20-1 to TRBJ1-1; D gene uncertain. The V gene lost 2 bases and the J gene lost 4 bases, with 14 bases spanning the gap. CDR3 length equals 14 residues. From germline, CDR1 is DFQATT and CDR2 SNEGSKA (reference sequence). The CDR3 region has the DNA TGCAGTGCTAGAAGTAAGAGGAGTATCACTGAAGCTTTCTTT. It yields the protein CSARSKRSITEAFF.

CDR3 sequence: CAPFSTAWVDTQYF. CDR3 nucleotide sequence: TGCGCCCCATTTAGTACCGCTTGGGTTGATACGCAGTATTTT. The chain joins TRBV23-1 to TRBJ2-3, with D unresolved. TRBV23-1 falls under the ORF class, with uncertain function. This CDR3 contains 14 residues. V was pared by 11 bases and J by 6 bases, with 21 bases between.

The genes are TRBV7-2 and TRBJ2-1; 8 bases map to TRBD2. Germline trimming cut 7 bases from V and 3 bases from J; bases unmatched to any gene: 11. The CDR3 sequence is 16 residues long. Germline V lookup: CDR1 SGHTA, CDR2 FQGNSA. This CDR3 is CASTDGAGELYNEQFF. The CDR3 DNA follows: TGTGCCAGCACCGACGGAGCGGGGGAACTCTACAATGAGCAGTTCTTC.

J is TRBJ2-1 and V is TRBV5-4; 7 nucleotides line up with TRBD2. This CDR3 region has 13 residues. Germline CDR1 is SGHNT and CDR2 is YYREEE (reference sequence). J lost 5 bases, V lost 5 bases, and 4 bases had no gene match. CDR3 DNA sequence: TGTGCCAGCAGGCGTCTAGCGGACAATGAGCAGTTCTTC. Translated, it gives CASRRLADNEQFF.

This clonotype has a handful of counts. DNA for the CDR3: TGTGCCAGCACCGCGGACAGGTATAATGAAAAACTGTTTTTT. Amino acid sequence: CASTADRYNEKLFF. The J gene is TRBJ1-4, the V gene TRBV12-3 or TRBV12-4; TRBD1 matches 7 bases. With 7 bases clipped from V and 4 bases from J, the junction kept 6 bases outside the gene matches. The length of the CDR3 is 14 residues.

The rearrangement links TRBV6-2 or TRBV6-3 to TRBJ2-5; D is unclear. Trimming stripped 5 bases from V and 1 base from J, with 11 bases between. The CDR3 runs to 14 residues. The V gene's germline CDR1 is MNHEY and CDR2 SVGEGT. The CDR3 nucleotides are TGTGCCAGCAGTAGACAAACCTCCCAAGAGACCCAGTACTTC. Protein product: CASSRQTSQETQYF.

This chain connects TRBV4-1 to TRBJ2-1, with D unclear. The CDR3 is 17 amino acids. Deletions cut 1 base from V and 0 bases from J, with 13 bases between. CDR1 and CDR2 from the germline V gene are MGHRA and YSYEKL. The CDR3 sequence is CASSQVRSRRSYNEQFF. The CDR3 nucleotides read TGCGCCAGCAGCCAAGTAAGGTCTAGGCGCTCCTACAATGAGCAGTTCTTC.

The sample holds many counts of this clonotype. The chain recombines TRBV3-1 with TRBJ2-1; TRBD2 aligns across 9 bases. J lost 7 bases, V lost 8 bases, and 12 bases had no gene match. CDR3 length: 15 amino acids. Germline-derived CDR1 and CDR2 are LGHDT and YNNKEL (reference sequence). Here the CDR3 reads CASEWGSGGGNEQFF. As DNA, the CDR3 is TGTGCCAGCGAATGGGGTAGCGGGGGAGGAAATGAGCAGTTCTTC.

This clonotype was counted a few times. The chain links TRBV29-1 to TRBJ2-1, with 8 bases fitting TRBD1. V was clipped by 6 bases and J by 5 bases; unmatched bases: 9. Per germline, CDR1 SQVTM and CDR2 ANQGSEA. This CDR3 has 14 residues. CDR3 in DNA: TGCAGCGTGCGCCAGGGGGCGCGGAACAATGAGCAGTTCTTC. It yields the protein CSVRQGARNNEQFF.

The gene calls are TRBV4-1 and TRBJ2-5, with D maybe TRBD2 (5 bases). In germline, CDR1 is MGHRA, CDR2 YSYEKL. Trimming shortened V by 3 bases and J by 7 bases, and 12 bases separated the two germline ends. The CDR3 is 13 amino acids. Written as DNA, the CDR3 is TGCGCCAGCAGCCAGGAACCCGAGGGGACCCAGTACTTC. Amino acid sequence: CASSQEPEGTQYF.

This clonotype occurred many times. The gene calls are TRBV7-2 and TRBJ1-1, with D maybe TRBD1 (6 bases). Per the germline V gene, CDR1 is SGHTA and CDR2 is FQGNSA. Trimming cost V 5 bases and J 3 bases, with 10 bases left between them. The CDR3 totals 13 residues. CDR3 coding DNA: TGTGCCAGCAGCCAGAGGGGGGACACTGAAGCTTTCTTT. Its translation: CASSQRGDTEAFF.

Ten or more counts support this clonotype. The gene calls are TRBV5-4 and TRBJ2-7; 9 nucleotides line up with TRBD2. The CDR3 contains 15 residues. The J segment lost 0 bases and the V segment lost 4 bases, leaving 5 bases of the junction unmatched. CDR1 and CDR2 from the germline V gene are SGHNT and YYREEE (reference sequence). CDR3 amino acids: CASSAAGGLSYEQYF. In DNA, the CDR3 is TGTGCCAGCAGCGCAGCGGGGGGTCTCTCCTACGAGCAGTACTTC.

This clonotype was recorded a few times. This chain connects TRBV7-9 to TRBJ2-5; D unresolved. Trimming stripped 7 bases from V and 4 bases from J, with 10 bases between. Germline V lookup: CDR1 SEHNR, CDR2 FQNEAQ (reference sequence). The CDR3 extends over 12 amino acids. The CDR3 nucleotides are TGTGCCAGCACCGGTCCAGGAGAGACCCAGTACTTC. Protein product: CASTGPGETQYF.